A selection of T cell receptor beta chains follows, all from one sample in a study of stem cell transplantation in POMP-related autoinflammatory disease. Method: immunoSEQ multiplex PCR; TCRdb's copy keeps in-frame clones and lacks some. The sample carries about 8,600 clones, 88% recorded once. The source material was CD8+ T cells from PBMCs, sampled after stem cell transplantation. The source of these receptors is a human patient with POMP-related autoinflammation and immune dysregulation (PRAID). Some T cells may be provided by the graft donor. CDR3s include the opening cysteine and the closing phenylalanine or tryptophan. D genes are given only for firm matches. Expanded clones are given a class, and other clones once, few, many or no size at all.

v_call	j_call	d_call	clone_size	cdr3_aa	cdr3_nt
TRBV7-9	TRBJ1-1	-	-	CASSGASARTEAFF	TGTGCCAGCAGCGGAGCCAGTGCCAGGACTGAAGCTTTCTTT
TRBV3-1/TRBV3-2	TRBJ2-7	TRBD2	-	CASSHPSGRAYEQYF	TGTGCCAGCAGCCACCCTAGCGGGAGGGCCTACGAGCAGTACTTC
TRBV15	TRBJ2-1	-	once	CATSREWNRDNEQFF	TGTGCCACCAGCAGAGAGTGGAACAGAGACAATGAGCAGTTCTTC
TRBV28	TRBJ1-5	-	-	CASSLLTQPQHF	TGTGCCAGCAGTTTACTGACCCAGCCCCAGCATTTT
TRBV27	TRBJ1-5	-	once	CASSLVGARNQPQHF	TGTGCCAGCAGTTTAGTGGGGGCGCGGAATCAGCCCCAGCATTTT
TRBV7-9	TRBJ2-5	-	-	CASSLESGRETQYF	TGTGCCAGCAGCTTAGAGTCAGGGAGAGAGACCCAGTACTTC
TRBV12-3/TRBV12-4	TRBJ2-1	TRBD2	-	CASNLGGNNEQFF	TGTGCCAGCAACCTGGGGGGGAACAATGAGCAGTTCTTC
TRBV29-1	TRBJ2-1	TRBD2	-	CSGAGLAGGPPPYNEQFF	TGCAGCGGGGCCGGACTAGCGGGAGGGCCGCCCCCCTACAATGAGCAGTTCTTC
TRBV28	TRBJ1-1	-	-	CASTLGVLNTEAFF	TGTGCCAGCACCCTGGGGGTCCTGAACACTGAAGCTTTCTTT
TRBV5-1	TRBJ1-2	-	-	CASSLSWTAPSNYGYTF	TGCGCCAGCAGCCTCAGTTGGACAGCCCCTTCTAACTATGGCTACACCTTC
TRBV13	TRBJ2-5	TRBD2	-	CASSLGRLAGRETQYF	TGTGCCAGCAGCTTAGGCCGGCTAGCGGGTAGGGAGACCCAGTACTTC
TRBV29-1	TRBJ2-1	-	-	CSVVYYNEQFF	TGCAGCGTTGTCTACTACAATGAGCAGTTCTTC
TRBV4-2	TRBJ2-1	TRBD1	-	CASSQDPQGAYNEQFF	TGTGCCAGCAGCCAAGATCCCCAGGGGGCCTACAATGAGCAGTTCTTC
TRBV13	TRBJ1-2	-	-	CASSSGGVSAVPLVDYGYTF	TGTGCCAGCAGCTCGGGGGGGGTGTCGGCGGTACCCCTGGTGGACTATGGCTACACCTTC
TRBV10-1	TRBJ2-7	-	-	CASSETDSYEQYF	TGCGCCAGCAGTGAGACGGACTCCTACGAGCAGTACTTC
TRBV5-1	TRBJ2-6	-	-	CASSLFLGHREISGANVLTF	TGCGCCAGCAGCTTGTTCCTTGGGCACAGGGAAATCTCTGGGGCCAACGTCCTGACTTTC
TRBV27	TRBJ2-2	-	-	CASSSRRATGELFF	TGTGCTAGCAGTTCGCGTCGGGCCACCGGGGAGCTGTTTTTT
TRBV5-4	TRBJ2-3	TRBD2	-	CASSPIASLAGATDTQYF	TGTGCCAGCAGCCCCATAGCCTCCTTAGCGGGAGCCACAGATACGCAGTATTTT
TRBV2	TRBJ2-7	-	-	CASSEIVPYEQYF	TGTGCCAGCAGTGAGATAGTTCCCTACGAGCAGTACTTC
TRBV12-3/TRBV12-4	TRBJ2-7	-	-	CASSQGYSYEQYF	TGTGCCAGCAGTCAGGGGTATTCCTACGAGCAGTACTTC
TRBV3-1/TRBV3-2	TRBJ1-1	-	-	CASSQDQGFTEAFF	TGTGCCAGCAGCCAAGACCAGGGGTTTACTGAAGCTTTCTTT
TRBV7-2	TRBJ2-3	TRBD2	-	CASSLVVLAGGPVDTQYF	TGTGCCAGCAGCTTAGTAGTACTAGCGGGAGGGCCGGTAGATACGCAGTATTTT
TRBV21-1	TRBJ2-7	-	-	CASSKEGGWALEQYF	TGTGCCAGCAGCAAAGAGGGCGGGTGGGCCCTCGAGCAGTACTTC
TRBV27	TRBJ2-1	-	-	CASSPHGDEQFF	TGTGCCAGCAGTCCCCACGGGGATGAGCAGTTCTTC
TRBV18	TRBJ1-2	TRBD1	once	CASSPKPGQGDSYTF	TGTGCCAGCTCACCAAAACCGGGACAGGGTGATAGCTACACCTTC
TRBV10-2	TRBJ2-1	TRBD2	-	CASSSTSGAQGNEQFF	TGCGCCAGCAGTTCGACTAGCGGGGCGCAAGGGAATGAGCAGTTCTTC
TRBV6-5	TRBJ2-2	-	-	CASSPQGANTGELFF	TGTGCCAGCAGTCCCCAGGGCGCGAACACCGGGGAGCTGTTTTTT
TRBV5-3	TRBJ2-2	-	-	CARSLVVGEVRTGELFF	TGTGCCAGAAGCTTGGTCGTAGGGGAGGTTCGCACCGGGGAGCTGTTTTTT
TRBV9	TRBJ1-5	-	-	CASSEGSNQPQHF	TGTGCCAGCAGCGAGGGGAGCAATCAGCCCCAGCATTTT
TRBV27	TRBJ2-5	-	-	CAAKGDPGANF	TGTGCCGCGAAGGGAGACCCAGGTGCCAACTTC
TRBV7-8	TRBJ2-5	-	-	CASSSSGWGLQETQYF	TGTGCCAGCAGCTCATCAGGGTGGGGGCTACAAGAGACCCAGTACTTC
TRBV10-3	TRBJ1-2	TRBD1	few	CAISTDRDSFGYGYTF	TGTGCCATCAGTACGGACAGGGACTCGTTTGGGTATGGCTACACCTTC
TRBV28	TRBJ2-7	-	-	CASNTGRYEQYF	TGTGCCAGCAACACAGGAAGGTACGAGCAGTACTTC
TRBV19	TRBJ1-1	TRBD1	once	CASSIGLGQGAEAFF	TGTGCCAGTAGTATAGGCTTGGGACAGGGCGCTGAAGCTTTCTTT
TRBV15	TRBJ2-7	TRBD1	-	CATSWDRGVGYEQYF	TGTGCCACCAGTTGGGACAGGGGGGTAGGGTACGAGCAGTACTTC
TRBV3-1/TRBV3-2	TRBJ2-1	-	-	CASSQEWTQGPISSYNEQFF	TGTGCCAGCAGCCAAGAATGGACACAGGGCCCCATAAGCTCCTACAATGAGCAGTTCTTC
TRBV19	TRBJ2-1	TRBD2	-	CASSIDPETSGGYHEQFF	TGTGCCAGTAGTATAGATCCAGAGACTAGCGGGGGTTACCATGAGCAGTTCTTC
TRBV7-6	TRBJ2-1	-	-	CASTGATGFSSYNEQFF	TGTGCCAGCACCGGAGCCACGGGGTTCAGCTCCTACAATGAGCAGTTCTTC
TRBV4-1	TRBJ1-1	-	medium-sized	CASSQAGALIGAAEAFF	TGCGCCAGCAGCCAAGCTGGGGCCCTCATTGGAGCGGCTGAAGCTTTCTTT
TRBV28	TRBJ1-3	-	-	CASSLVGRWAGNTIYF	TGTGCCAGCAGTTTAGTAGGGCGGTGGGCCGGAAACACCATATATTTT
TRBV28	TRBJ1-2	TRBD1	-	CASSPTTGRNYGYTF	TGTGCCAGCAGTCCGACGACAGGGAGGAACTATGGCTACACCTTC
TRBV7-9	TRBJ2-3	-	few	CASLPGGTDTQYF	TGTGCCAGCCTGCCGGGGGGCACAGATACGCAGTATTTT
TRBV10-2	TRBJ1-2	-	once	CASRDLQGRNSYGYTF	TGCGCCAGCAGAGACCTACAGGGCCGGAACTCTTATGGCTACACCTTC
TRBV2	TRBJ2-3	-	once	CASSGLAASTDTQYF	TGTGCCAGCAGTGGTCTGGCGGCCAGCACAGATACGCAGTATTTT
TRBV19	TRBJ1-5	-	-	CASTLQGGNQPQHF	TGTGCCAGTACATTACAGGGTGGCAATCAGCCCCAGCATTTT